A selection of T cell receptor beta chains follows, all from one sample in a study of cytomegalovirus exposure and HLA in healthy donors. Repertoires were generated with immunoSEQ multiplex PCR, while TCRdb's copy carries only in-frame clones and drops some. The table has 80,000 to 100,000 clones, 65% to 85% seen once. The specimen sequenced was PBMCs. The receptor set was obtained from a man between 40 and 49 years old in good health and CMV-seropositive. CDR3s include the opening cysteine and the closing phenylalanine or tryptophan. D genes are given only for firm matches. Clone size is shown for a subset of rows, as once, few, many or a class of expanded clone.

cdr3_nt cdr3_aa j_call v_call d_call clone_size
TGTGCCAGCAGTGTAACGGGAACTGAAGCTTTCTTT CASSVTGTEAFF TRBJ1-1 TRBV6-1 NA NA
TGTGCCAGCAGTTCCTACAGGGAACGCAATCAGCCCCAGCATTTT CASSSYRERNQPQHF TRBJ1-5 TRBV28 NA NA
TGTGCCAGCAGCTCCCTGGGAGGGGACAGGGGAGATACGCAGTATTTT CASSSLGGDRGDTQYF TRBJ2-3 TRBV11-2 TRBD1 once
TGTGCCAGCAGTTACTCGAACAGGGCTTGGCACGAGCAGTACTTC CASSYSNRAWHEQYF TRBJ2-7 TRBV6-5 NA NA
TGCGCCAGCAGTCAACCCGGGACAGGGGGAGAAAGTGACTATGGCTACACCTTC CASSQPGTGGESDYGYTF TRBJ1-2 TRBV23-1 TRBD1 NA
TGTGCCAGCTCACCACCCGTCGACTATGGCTACACCTTC CASSPPVDYGYTF TRBJ1-2 TRBV18 NA NA
TGTGCCAGCAGTCCAGGTAGTCGCAAAAACAGTCAGTACTTC CASSPGSRKNSQYF TRBJ2-4 TRBV6-5 NA NA
TGTGCCAGCAGCGTATCTGGGGGGGTTGGGGAGACCCAGTACTTC CASSVSGGVGETQYF TRBJ2-5 TRBV9 TRBD2 NA
TGTGCCAGCAGTCCCGGAGGTGGGAGGGATCGGAATGAGCAGTTCTTC CASSPGGGRDRNEQFF TRBJ2-1 TRBV5-4 TRBD2 NA
TGTGCCAGCAGCCAACAGGGGGCCGGCACCGGGGAGCTGTTTTTT CASSQQGAGTGELFF TRBJ2-2 TRBV14 TRBD1 NA
TGCGCCAGCAGCCGACAGGGATCCTCTGGAAACACCATATATTTT CASSRQGSSGNTIYF TRBJ1-3 TRBV5-1 TRBD1 few
TGTGCCAGCAGCCCCGCGCAGGGGGCTGGTGGCTACACCTTC CASSPAQGAGGYTF TRBJ1-2 TRBV7-9 TRBD1 NA
TGTGCCAGCAGCTTAGCAAGTCAGGGTTACACTGAAGCTTTCTTT CASSLASQGYTEAFF TRBJ1-1 TRBV7-2 NA NA
TGTGCCAGTAGTTCTCTAGCGGGCCACACAGATACGCAGTATTTT CASSSLAGHTDTQYF TRBJ2-3 TRBV19 TRBD2 NA
TGCGCCAGCAGCTTCCGGGGGGGGAGCACAGATACGCAGTATTTT CASSFRGGSTDTQYF TRBJ2-3 TRBV5-1 TRBD2 NA
TGTGCCAGCAGACAGGACAATGAGCAGTTCTTC CASRQDNEQFF TRBJ2-1 TRBV6-1 NA NA
TGTGCCAGCAGCTTAATGCGGGGGGAGCGGAACATTCAGTACTTC CASSLMRGERNIQYF TRBJ2-4 TRBV7-9 TRBD2 NA
TGTGCCAGCAGCTTAGTGGGCAGAGCGGACACTGAAGCTTTCTTT CASSLVGRADTEAFF TRBJ1-1 TRBV13 NA NA
TGTGCCAGCACCCCGGGACAGCGAGCCTACAATGAGCAGTTCTTC CASTPGQRAYNEQFF TRBJ2-1 TRBV21-1 NA NA
TGTGCCAGCGGGGGAGCGTCGGGAGGCTACACCTTC CASGGASGGYTF TRBJ1-2 TRBV19 NA NA
TGTGCCAGCAGCGCCCCGGTGGGGGAGGGTAAAAACATTCAGTACTTC CASSAPVGEGKNIQYF TRBJ2-4 TRBV9 TRBD2 once
TGTGCCAGCGAACCTCCTCGGTCACCCCTCCACTTT CASEPPRSPLHF TRBJ1-6 TRBV13 NA NA
TGTGCCAGCAGCCGGGGACAGAACTATGGCTACACCTTC CASSRGQNYGYTF TRBJ1-2 TRBV14 TRBD1 NA
TGTGCCAGCAGTTTAAACGTAGCGGCCCCCTACGAGCAGTACTTC CASSLNVAAPYEQYF TRBJ2-7 TRBV7-2 NA NA
TGTGCCAGCAGTCCGTCTACTTCGGACAGTCTCCCCTACGAGCAGTACTTC CASSPSTSDSLPYEQYF TRBJ2-7 TRBV27 NA NA
TGTGCCAGCAGGTTGGGTGCAGGGGGCTCCGGGGAGCTGTTTTTT CASRLGAGGSGELFF TRBJ2-2 TRBV5-8 TRBD1 NA
TGCAGCGTTGTCGTCGGGATCAATGAGCAGTTCTTC CSVVVGINEQFF TRBJ2-1 TRBV29-1 NA NA
TGTGCCAGCAGCTTGGGCCTAGAGAACACCGGGGAGCTGTTTTTT CASSLGLENTGELFF TRBJ2-2 TRBV5-6 NA NA
TGTGCCAGTGGGGACGGACAGTGGACTGAAGCTTTCTTT CASGDGQWTEAFF TRBJ1-1 TRBV19 NA NA
TGTGCCAGCAGGGTGGGGGGTCGGGGCTACACCTTC CASRVGGRGYTF TRBJ1-2 TRBV7-2 NA NA
TGTGCCAGTAGTCAAAATTGGGGACAGGGTTGGGCCGAGCAGTACTTC CASSQNWGQGWAEQYF TRBJ2-7 TRBV19 TRBD1 few
TGTGCCAGCACCCGGACAGGGGTGGGCTACACCTTC CASTRTGVGYTF TRBJ1-2 TRBV2 TRBD1 NA
TGTGCCAGCAGCTTATGGGGGGGTTCAGCCGGGGAGCTGTTTTTT CASSLWGGSAGELFF TRBJ2-2 TRBV5-6 TRBD2 NA
TGTGCCAGCAGTGTGGGGCGGTTCAATGAGCAGTTCTTC CASSVGRFNEQFF TRBJ2-1 TRBV25-1 NA NA
TGTGCCAGTAGTCTACGGTTCTATGGCTACACCTTC CASSLRFYGYTF TRBJ1-2 TRBV19 NA NA
TGTGCCAGCAGCGAGCTTGGGCGGGGGACCCAGTACTTC CASSELGRGTQYF TRBJ2-5 TRBV2 NA once
TGTGCCTGGAGTGGGACAGGGAGCCACACCTTC CAWSGTGSHTF TRBJ1-2 TRBV30 TRBD1 NA